Shown below are 10 T cell receptor beta chains from a single sample sequenced in a study of blood T cell repertoires in COVID-19. Libraries were prepared by immunoSEQ multiplex PCR; TCRdb keeps only in-frame clonotypes and omits some of them. The sample carries about 370,000 clones, 70% to 90% recorded once. Sequenced material: peripheral blood. These receptors were obtained from a woman aged 30 to 39 with COVID-19, enrolled during active disease.

The chain combines TRBV28 with TRBJ1-1; 9 bases agree with TRBD1. CDR3 length: 13 residues. Trimming cost V 6 bases and J 4 bases; bases outside gene matches: 3. Germline CDR1 and CDR2: MDHEN and SYDVKM. CDR3 residues: CASRGTGITEAFF. In nucleotides, the CDR3 is TGTGCCAGCAGGGGGACAGGGATCACTGAAGCTTTCTTT.

The chain employs TRBV7-2 and TRBJ2-1; D gene unclear. CDR1 SGHTA and CDR2 FQGNSA come from the germline V gene. The CDR3 is 13 residues long. V was cut by 2 bases and J by 5 bases, with 7 bases left in between. The CDR3 here is CASSLSLDNEQFF. The CDR3 bases are TGTGCCAGCAGCTTATCTTTAGACAATGAGCAGTTCTTC.

The chain is built from TRBV28 and TRBJ1-3; D is undetermined. CDR3 length equals 15 residues. V dropped 6 bases and J dropped 0 bases, with 12 bases sitting between them. The germline CDR1 and CDR2 sequences are MDHEN and SYDVKM. CDR3 DNA sequence: TGTGCCAGCAGCCCTCGCTGGAGCTCTGGAAACACCATATATTTT. Its protein is CASSPRWSSGNTIYF.

Only one count was recorded for this clone. The chain couples TRBV6-6 to TRBJ1-2, with D tentatively TRBD1 (5 bases). With 8 bases removed from V and 0 bases from J, the gap between germline ends came to 10 bases. The CDR3 runs 13 residues. CDR1 is MNHNY and CDR2 is SVGAGI in the germline V gene (reference sequence). The CDR3 sequence: CASRGASNYGYTF. In DNA, the CDR3 is TGTGCCAGCCGCGGGGCCTCTAACTATGGCTACACCTTC.

The V and J genes are TRBV12-5 and TRBJ1-1; D ambiguous. With 0 bases removed from V and 8 bases from J, the gap between germline ends came to 16 bases. The germline CDR1 and CDR2 sequences are LGHNT and FRNRAP. The CDR3 loop spans 15 amino acids. CDR3 sequence (DNA): TGTGCTAGTGGTTTGGTGGTTGGGCCCTTCTCAGAAGCTTTCTTT. It specifies CASGLVVGPFSEAFF.

The chain combines TRBV9 with TRBJ1-3; the match to TRBD1 covers 9 bases. Germline CDR1 reads SGDLS; CDR2 reads YYNGEE. The trim removed 4 bases at V and 4 bases at J, leaving 6 bases unmatched. The CDR3 spans 15 residues. The CDR3, as DNA: TGTGCCAGCAGCTCACAGGGGGCGTCCGGAAACACCATATATTTT. Residues: CASSSQGASGNTIYF.

The rearrangement joins TRBV19 to TRBJ1-3; 9 bases match TRBD1. Germline assignment: CDR1 LNHDA and CDR2 SQIVND (reference sequence). This CDR3 has 15 amino acids. After removal of 4 bases from V and 4 bases from J, the junction contained 5 bases not matched to a gene. This CDR3 is CASSTRTGVGNTIYF. CDR3 nucleotides: TGTGCCAGTAGTACGCGGACAGGGGTCGGAAACACCATATATTTT.

The chain uses TRBV28 and TRBJ1-5, with D possibly being TRBD1 (6 bases). Germline-derived CDR1 and CDR2 are MDHEN and SYDVKM. V lost 5 bases, J lost 3 bases, and 14 bases lay in between. The CDR3 extends over 15 amino acids. CDR3 region: CASSAPTGINQPQHF. The CDR3 DNA sequence: TGTGCCAGCAGTGCCCCCACAGGGATCAATCAGCCCCAGCATTTT.

V gene TRBV7-2 combines with J gene TRBJ1-1, with no clear D. The CDR3 spans 13 residues. Trimming left V 5 bases short and J 5 bases short, with 12 bases between. CDR1 is SGHTA and CDR2 is FQGNSA in the germline V gene. Written as DNA, the CDR3 is TGTGCCAGCAGCGGTAGCGTGGGAACTGAAGCTTTCTTT. Its translation is CASSGSVGTEAFF.

The chain uses TRBV9 and TRBJ2-3; 13 nucleotides line up with TRBD2. The J segment lost 6 bases and the V segment lost 2 bases, leaving 12 bases of the junction unmatched. Germline V gene data show CDR1 as SGDLS and CDR2 as YYNGEE. The CDR3 runs to 18 residues. The chain's CDR3 is CASSVGGLAGSLADTQYF. The CDR3 nucleotides are TGTGCCAGCAGCGTGGGGGGACTAGCGGGGTCCCTAGCGGATACGCAGTATTTT.